Sequencing of this T cell receptor (beta chain) was carried out in a study of T cell responses to AZD1222 COVID-19 vaccine. Findings and caveats of the study: Clonal diversity may have been underestimated, and the donors were mostly white British, with more females than males. A rise in Spike-specific TCR breadth and depth followed two AZD1222 doses.

As to this clone: Its antigen is unidentified.

Assay used: immunoSEQ multiplex PCR; TCRdb lists only in-frame clones, some missing. The sample carries 150,000 to 200,000 clones, roughly 90% recorded once. Second-dose recipients at about 4 or about 12 weeks were treated as one pooled group. The germline gives CDR1 SQVTM, CDR2 ANQGSEA. The CDR3 runs 12 residues. Germline trimming cut 1 base from V and 3 bases from J; bases unmatched to any gene: 0. This receptor was obtained from an adult who received the AZD1222 COVID-19 vaccine. Material: peripheral blood, obtained 28 days after the second AZD1222 dose. The V gene is TRBV29-1, the J gene TRBJ2-7, with 7 bases that match TRBD1. CDR3 coding DNA: TGCAGCGTTGAAGCAGGGGGCTACGAGCAGTACTTC. Its translation is CSVEAGGYEQYF.